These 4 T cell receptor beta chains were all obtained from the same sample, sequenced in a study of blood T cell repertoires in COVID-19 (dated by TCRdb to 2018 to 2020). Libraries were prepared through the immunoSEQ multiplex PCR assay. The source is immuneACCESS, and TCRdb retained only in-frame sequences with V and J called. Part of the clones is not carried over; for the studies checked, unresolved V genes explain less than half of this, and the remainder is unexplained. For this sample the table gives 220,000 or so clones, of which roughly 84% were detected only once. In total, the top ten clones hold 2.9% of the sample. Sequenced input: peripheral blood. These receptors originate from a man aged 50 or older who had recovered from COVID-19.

As DNA, the CDR3 is TGTGCCAGTAGTAAGGACGGGGGGACAGATACGCAGTATTTT. Amino acids: CASSKDGGTDTQYF. The chain uses TRBV19 and TRBJ2-3; 7 bases line up with TRBD2. Germline CDR1 LNHDA, CDR2 SQIVND (reference sequence). The junction had 4 bases not matched to a gene; V was cut back by 4 bases and J by 3 bases. The CDR3 covers 14 residues.

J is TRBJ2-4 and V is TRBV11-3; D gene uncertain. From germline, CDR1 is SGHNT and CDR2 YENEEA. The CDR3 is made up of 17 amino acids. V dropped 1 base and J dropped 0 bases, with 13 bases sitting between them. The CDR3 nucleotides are TGTGCCAGCAGCTTAGCCAGGTCAACTCTAGCCAAAAACATTCAGTACTTC. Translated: CASSLARSTLAKNIQYF.

CDR3 in DNA: TGTGCCAGCAGCCCAAGGGACAGGGGGGGCTCACCCCTCCACTTT. Amino acid sequence: CASSPRDRGGSPLHF. The chain carries TRBV7-2 and TRBJ1-6; 11 positions match TRBD1. This CDR3 is 15 amino acids long. J gave up 10 bases and V 5 bases, and 7 bases lay outside the gene matches. Germline values: CDR1 SGHTA, CDR2 FQGNSA.

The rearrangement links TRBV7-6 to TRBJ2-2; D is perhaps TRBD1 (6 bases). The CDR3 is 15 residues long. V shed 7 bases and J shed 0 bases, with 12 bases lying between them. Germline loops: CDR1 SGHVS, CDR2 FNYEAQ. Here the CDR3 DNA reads TGTGCCAGCACCCTGACAGGCCCGAACACCGGGGAGCTGTTTTTT. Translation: CASTLTGPNTGELFF.